The clone carrying this T cell receptor beta chain came up many times. What it binds is unknown. Axillary draining lymph nodes of breast cancer patients supplied the node samples. A single record per CDR3 protein comes from TCRdb applying MiXCR to the multiplex PCR reads. The table lists 70,000 to 95,000 distinct CDR3 sequences, about 21% of them singletons. The data stem from a study of breast tumors, draining lymph nodes, adjacent tissues. V gave up 0 bases and J gave up 9 bases; unmatched junction bases: 8. Per germline, CDR1 DFQATT and CDR2 SNEGSKA (reference sequence). The CDR3 is 15 amino acids. The study's findings and limits: Tumors had less TCR diversity than lymph nodes, more than nontumor tissue. Luminal-like breast cancer showed significantly greater tumor-nontumor repertoire similarity than basal-like breast cancer did. Data fit most tumor T cells coming from lymph node, expanding in tumor. Data only fit, rather than demonstrated, lymph node origin of most tumor T cells.

The sequenced sample consisted of axillary lymph node tissue. This TCR was recovered from a female donor with breast cancer. Some clones in this sample may be carry-over from other donors' samples. The genes are TRBV20-1 and TRBJ1-6, with 7 positions matching TRBD1. The CDR3 sequence: CSARDRRQGVSPLHF. The DNA for the CDR3 is TGCAGTGCTAGAGATCGCCGACAGGGTGTTTCACCCCTCCACTTT.